These T cell receptor beta chains were read from a single sample in a study of shared clonotypes between healthy human individuals. Profiling relied on immunoSEQ multiplex PCR, and the TCRdb table lists in-frame clones only, not all of them. The sample lists 600,000 to 800,000 clones; 72% were seen once. The sequenced material came from memory CD4+ T cells sorted from blood. The receptor source for this set is a woman aged 30 to 39 in good health. Each CDR3 is given with its conserved first and last residue. Each record gives: CDR3 protein, J gene, V gene.

CASLMGDEQYF	TRBJ2-7	TRBV6-1
CASRRGGGWRNQPQHF	TRBJ1-5	TRBV27
CASSLIGREAYNEQFF	TRBJ2-1	TRBV11-2
CASSGRGTGSRYGYTF	TRBJ1-2	TRBV6-1
CASSLSRPNTDTQYF	TRBJ2-3	TRBV27
CASSIAGEEQFF	TRBJ2-1	TRBV10-2
CASSLVLLETDTQYF	TRBJ2-3	TRBV5-1
CASSYPGEGTEQYF	TRBJ2-7	TRBV6-5
CASSRQGREETQYF	TRBJ2-5	TRBV7-3
CAISVRDRSNYGYTF	TRBJ1-2	TRBV10-3
CASSPPWTYEQYF	TRBJ2-7	TRBV28
CASSLGRGEQPQHF	TRBJ1-5	TRBV7-6
CASCPAGKNIQYF	TRBJ2-4	TRBV28
CASSLSLAGASSYEQYF	TRBJ2-7	TRBV27
CASSQAPGTSGSSYEQYF	-	TRBV4-2
CAISPPGGATIYF	TRBJ1-3	TRBV10-3
CASSVDGLEANVLTF	TRBJ2-6	TRBV5-1
CASSPTGIGELFF	TRBJ2-2	TRBV7-9
CASSRNQDRYEQYF	TRBJ2-7	TRBV28
CSVEVPTGGYGYTF	TRBJ1-2	TRBV29-1
CAWSRHGEKLFF	TRBJ1-4	TRBV30
CASRGSTGELFF	TRBJ2-2	TRBV5-1
CASTPTSGSWDTQYF	TRBJ2-3	TRBV7-9
CASSLTPPNTGELFF	TRBJ2-2	TRBV28
CASSLAGTEQFF	TRBJ2-1	TRBV7-6
CASSPWGGEWSNQPQHF	TRBJ1-5	TRBV5-8
CASSPGRWDQPQHF	TRBJ1-5	TRBV6-5
CASSLWAGRYEQYF	TRBJ2-7	TRBV7-8
CASSPELRQPQHF	TRBJ1-5	TRBV28
CASSFKHGTDTQYF	TRBJ2-3	TRBV5-4
CASSFGGTFPGQYF	TRBJ2-7	TRBV28
CASTDTRRATEAFF	TRBJ1-1	TRBV19
CASSLTSGRMADTQYF	TRBJ2-3	TRBV5-1
CASRVSLAGVSEQFF	TRBJ2-1	TRBV13
CATSVEITDTQYF	TRBJ2-3	TRBV10-3
CAWSTPGLAGVTDTQYF	TRBJ2-3	TRBV30
CASSLVGQPQHF	TRBJ1-5	TRBV7-2
CASSSGRTDTQYF	TRBJ2-3	TRBV27
CASTPNRQGKQFF	TRBJ2-1	TRBV10-2
CASSISARGIVYEQYF	TRBJ2-7	TRBV19